This TCR beta chain was sequenced for a study of blood T cells in healthy people across ages. General study results and limits: Correlation between TCR beta diversity and naive T cell percentage was strong.

Aged roughly 6 to 95, donors were systemically healthy Caucasians from Russia. A sample-barcoded 5' primer and a J-beta primer mix were used in a second PCR of about 7 to 12 cycles. Each sample provided no less than 2.5 million CDR3-containing paired-end reads. TCRdb redid the calling of the 5' RACE reads with MiXCR, one entry per CDR3 protein. The profile shows about 1.4 million distinct CDR3 sequences, approximately 63% of them singletons. In its sample, this clonotype was seen a few times. Its antigen is unknown. Germline CDR1 reads SQVTM; CDR2 reads ANQGSEA. CDR3 length: 14 amino acids. Sequencing used blood. The J gene is TRBJ2-4, the V gene TRBV29-1; D may be TRBD1 or TRBD2 (6 bases each). The J call may be mistaken, given a closer DNA end match to TRBJ2-7. The clonotype originates from a man younger than 35 in good health. This CDR3 reads CSVVGRGETYEQYF. The CDR3 DNA sequence: TGCAGCGTTGTCGGTAGGGGGGAAACCTACGAGCAGTACTTC.